Presented here are 10 T cell receptor beta chains from one specimen sequenced in a study of tumor-infiltrating lymphocytes in primary liver carcinoma. Starting material of about 480 ng total RNA yielded TCR beta cDNA via a constant-region primer. Generation of the TCR beta libraries relied on three nested multiplex PCR rounds using slightly modified ARM-PCR. The opening two PCR rounds, nine to eleven cycles each, paired TRBV1-TRBV30 forward primers with a C-beta reverse primer. MiXCR was run by TCRdb on the multiplex PCR reads, yielding one entry per CDR3 protein. The profile shows approximately 300,000 distinct CDR3 sequences, about 60% of them singletons. Germline DNA was also extracted, and blood RNA derived from unsorted whole blood. Sequencing input: peripheral blood. These receptors were obtained from a middle-aged man with primary liver carcinoma and hepatitis B virus infection.

Comments on this clonotype: This may arise from a read error, as a much more abundant clone is one base away. The V gene is TRBV29-1, the J gene TRBJ1-2; no reliable D call. This CDR3 has 10 residues. The V end lost 7 bases, the J end lost 8 bases, and 11 bases lay between the germline ends. Germline V gives CDR1 SQVTM, CDR2 ANQGSEA. The CDR3 protein is CSAQNGGYTF. CDR3 bases: TGCAGCGCTCAGAATGGAGGCTACACCTTC. Using reference TRBV29-1 and TRBJ1-2 for the parts outside the CDR3, the full variable domain is SAVISQKPSRDICQRGTSLTIQCQVDSQVTMMFWYRQQPGQSLTLIATANQGSEATYESGFVIDKFPISRPNLTFSTLTVSNMSPEDSSIYLCSAQNGGYTFGSGTRLTVV.

On this clonotype: The conserved phenylalanine or tryptophan normally closing the CDR3 is absent here, so this likely arose from a read error. The limits of the CDR3 on the DNA are not certain, so only TCRdb's listed CDR3 is given. The gene calls are TRBV29-1 and TRBJ2-7. CDR1 SQVTM and CDR2 ANQGSEA come from the germline V gene. The CDR3 has 13 amino acids, counting both end residues. CDR3 sequence: CRVDGYYSKEQYY.

To note about this clonotype: At one end, the junction sequence differs from germline, possibly due to a read error. V is TRBV28 and J is TRBJ2-7; the match to TRBD2 covers 9 bases. Germline V gives CDR1 MDHEN, CDR2 SYDVKM. This CDR3 comprises 14 residues. CDR3 protein: CVSSLAGVSYEQYF. The CDR3 DNA sequence: TGTGTCAGCAGTTTAGCGGGAGTCTCCTACGAGCAGTACTTC.

Notes on this clonotype: A much larger clone lies a single base off, so this may be a read error. The V call is TRBV4-3, the J call TRBJ2-2, with D possibly TRBD2 on 6 matching bases. The CDR3 totals 17 residues. Germline lookup yields CDR1 LGHNA and CDR2 YSLEER. The ends were cut back, 0 bases at V and 10 bases at J, with 21 bases in the middle. The CDR3 loop is CASSQEAASEHAEELFF. DNA of the CDR3: TGCGCCAGCAGCCAAGAGGCCGCTAGCGAGCACGCCGAGGAGCTGTTTTTT.

On this clonotype: Compared with germline, one end of the junction differs, possibly owing to a read error. This chain connects TRBV10-3 to TRBJ2-7; 10 bases are a match to TRBD1. This CDR3 has 16 amino acids. The germline CDR1 and CDR2 sequences are ENHRY and SYGVKD. DNA for the CDR3: TGTGCCATCGGTGAGTCTAGGACAGGGGGGCTCTACGAACAGTACTTC. As protein: CAIGESRTGGLYEQYF.

Details on this clonotype: With a much larger clone just one base away, this may be a read error. The genes are TRBV12-3 or TRBV12-4 and TRBJ1-2, with D perhaps TRBD1 (6 bases). The CDR3 length is 12 residues. The CDR3 sequence is CASSQGIYDYTF. DNA of the CDR3: TGTGCCAGCAGTCAGGGGATCTATGACTACACCTTC.

This clonotype was seen ten or more times. The V and J genes are TRBV11-1 and TRBJ2-7, with D perhaps assigned TRBD1 or TRBD2 (6 bases each). V was cut by 3 bases and J by 3 bases, with 12 bases left in between. The CDR3 is 14 residues long. The germline V gene encodes CDR1 SGHAT and CDR2 FQDESV (reference sequence). The CDR3 DNA is TGTGCCAGCAGCTTGGGGGGCGAGAGCTACGAGCAGTACTTC. This codes for CASSLGGESYEQYF.

As concerns this clonotype: At one of its ends the junction is not consistent with the germline gene, which may arise from a read error. The chain is built from TRBV29-1 and TRBJ1-5; the D gene is possibly TRBD1 (6 bases). The length of the CDR3 is 13 residues. Germline V CDR1 and CDR2: SQVTM, ANQGSEA. CDR3 protein: CSVGQEANQSQHF. The CDR3 bases are TGCAGCGTTGGACAGGAGGCCAATCAGTCCCAGCATTTT.

The chain carries TRBV6-2 or TRBV6-3 and TRBJ1-1; D unclear. The CDR3 length is 13 residues. Trimming shortened V by 4 bases and J by 5 bases, and 11 bases separated the two germline ends. Germline CDR1 MNHEY, CDR2 SVGEGT. CDR3 sequence: CASSSASMTEAFF. The CDR3 DNA reads TGTGCCAGCAGTTCCGCTTCGATGACTGAAGCTTTCTTT.

This chain connects TRBV10-2 to TRBJ2-3; D not certain. This CDR3 contains 14 residues. Germline CDR1 and CDR2: WSHSY and SAAADI. V lost 7 bases, J lost 2 bases, and 13 bases lay in between. Here the CDR3 DNA reads TGCGCCAGCATTCCCAGGTCCCCCACAGATACGCAGTATTTT. Its protein product is CASIPRSPTDTQYF.